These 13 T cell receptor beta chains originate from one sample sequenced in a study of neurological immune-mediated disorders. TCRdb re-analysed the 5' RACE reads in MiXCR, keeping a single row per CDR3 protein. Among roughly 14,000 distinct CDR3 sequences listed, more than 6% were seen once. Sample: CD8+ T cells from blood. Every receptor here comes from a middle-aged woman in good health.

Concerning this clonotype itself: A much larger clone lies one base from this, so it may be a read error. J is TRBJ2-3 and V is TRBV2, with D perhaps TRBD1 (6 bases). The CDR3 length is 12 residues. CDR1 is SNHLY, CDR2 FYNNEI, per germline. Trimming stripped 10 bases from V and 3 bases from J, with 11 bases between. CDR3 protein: CAISQGTDTQYF. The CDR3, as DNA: TGTGCCATCAGCCAGGGGACAGATACGCAGTATTTT.

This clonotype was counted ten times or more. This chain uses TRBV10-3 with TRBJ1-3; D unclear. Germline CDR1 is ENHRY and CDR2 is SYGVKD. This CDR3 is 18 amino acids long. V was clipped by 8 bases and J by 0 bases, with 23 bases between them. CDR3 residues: CAIGVQDGQIPSGNTIYF. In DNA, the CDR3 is TGTGCCATCGGGGTCCAGGACGGGCAGATCCCCTCTGGAAACACCATATATTTT.

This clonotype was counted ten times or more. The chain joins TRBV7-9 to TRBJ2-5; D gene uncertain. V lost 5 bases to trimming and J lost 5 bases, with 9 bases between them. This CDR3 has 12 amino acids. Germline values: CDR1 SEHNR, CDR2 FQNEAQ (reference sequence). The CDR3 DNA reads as TGTGCCAGCAGCCCCGAAGTCGAGACCCAGTACTTC. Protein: CASSPEVETQYF. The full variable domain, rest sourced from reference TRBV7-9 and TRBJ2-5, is DTGVSQNPRHKITKRGQNVTFRCDPISEHNRLYWYRQTLGQGPEFLTYFQNEAQLEKSRLLSDRFSAERPKGSFSTLEIQRTEQGDSAMYLCASSPEVETQYFGPGTRLLVL.

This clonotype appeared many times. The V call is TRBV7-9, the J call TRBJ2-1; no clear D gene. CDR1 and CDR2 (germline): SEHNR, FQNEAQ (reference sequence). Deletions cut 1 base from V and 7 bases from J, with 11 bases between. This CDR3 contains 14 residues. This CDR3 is CASSLGYQWNEQFF. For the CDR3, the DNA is TGTGCCAGCAGCTTAGGATACCAGTGGAATGAGCAGTTCTTC. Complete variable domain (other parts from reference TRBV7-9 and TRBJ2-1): DTGVSQNPRHKITKRGQNVTFRCDPISEHNRLYWYRQTLGQGPEFLTYFQNEAQLEKSRLLSDRFSAERPKGSFSTLEIQRTEQGDSAMYLCASSLGYQWNEQFFGPGTRLTVL.

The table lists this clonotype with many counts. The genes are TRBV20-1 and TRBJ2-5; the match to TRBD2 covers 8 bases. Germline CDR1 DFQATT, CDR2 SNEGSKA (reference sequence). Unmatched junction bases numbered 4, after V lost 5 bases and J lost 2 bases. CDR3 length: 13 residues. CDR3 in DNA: TGCAGTGCTGCACTAGCGGTTCAAGAGACCCAGTACTTC. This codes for CSAALAVQETQYF.

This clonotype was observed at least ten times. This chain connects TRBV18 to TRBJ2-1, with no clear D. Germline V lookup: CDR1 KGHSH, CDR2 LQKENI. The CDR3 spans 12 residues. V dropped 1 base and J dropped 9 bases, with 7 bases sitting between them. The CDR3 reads CASSPQVSEQFF. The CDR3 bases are TGTGCCAGCTCACCACAAGTATCTGAGCAGTTCTTC.

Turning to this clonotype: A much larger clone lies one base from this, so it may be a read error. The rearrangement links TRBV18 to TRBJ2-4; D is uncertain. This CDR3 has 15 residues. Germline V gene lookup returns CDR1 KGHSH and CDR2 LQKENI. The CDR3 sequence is CAISPEPVLVNIQYF. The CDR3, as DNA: TGTGCCATCTCACCAGAACCTGTACTCGTTAACATTCAGTACTTC.

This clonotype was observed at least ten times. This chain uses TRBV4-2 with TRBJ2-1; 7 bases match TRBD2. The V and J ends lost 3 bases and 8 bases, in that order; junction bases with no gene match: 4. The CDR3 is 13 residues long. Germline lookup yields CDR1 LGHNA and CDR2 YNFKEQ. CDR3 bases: TGTGCCAGCAGCCAGGGACTAATGGATGAGCAGTTCTTC. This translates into CASSQGLMDEQFF.

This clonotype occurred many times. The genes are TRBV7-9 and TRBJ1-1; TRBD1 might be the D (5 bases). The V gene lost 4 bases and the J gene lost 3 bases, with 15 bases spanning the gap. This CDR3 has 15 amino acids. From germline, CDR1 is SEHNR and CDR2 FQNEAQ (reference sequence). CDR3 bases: TGTGCCAGCAGCTCAGATGGGACGCCTGACACTGAAGCTTTCTTT. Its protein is CASSSDGTPDTEAFF.

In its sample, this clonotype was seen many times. The CDR3, as DNA: TGCGCCAGCAGCCAAGTACAAGCCTCCAACTATGGCTACACCTTC. Amino acids: CASSQVQASNYGYTF. This chain joins TRBV4-1 and TRBJ1-2, with D uncertain. Deletions cut 1 base from V and 2 bases from J, with 11 bases between. Germline values: CDR1 MGHRA, CDR2 YSYEKL. The CDR3 loop spans 15 amino acids.

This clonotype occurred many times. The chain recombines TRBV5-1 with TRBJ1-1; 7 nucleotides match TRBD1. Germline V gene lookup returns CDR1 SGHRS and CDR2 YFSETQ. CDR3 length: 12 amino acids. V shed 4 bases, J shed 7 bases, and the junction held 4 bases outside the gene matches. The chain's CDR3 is CASSGTGVEAFF. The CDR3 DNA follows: TGCGCCAGCAGCGGAACAGGGGTTGAAGCTTTCTTT.

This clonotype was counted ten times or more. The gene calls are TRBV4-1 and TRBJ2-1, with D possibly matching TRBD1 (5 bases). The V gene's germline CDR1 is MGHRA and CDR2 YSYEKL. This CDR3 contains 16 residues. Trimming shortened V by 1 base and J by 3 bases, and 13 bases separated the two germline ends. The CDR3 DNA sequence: TGCGCCAGCAGCCAAGTACCAGGGTCTAGCTACAATGAGCAGTTCTTC. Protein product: CASSQVPGSSYNEQFF.

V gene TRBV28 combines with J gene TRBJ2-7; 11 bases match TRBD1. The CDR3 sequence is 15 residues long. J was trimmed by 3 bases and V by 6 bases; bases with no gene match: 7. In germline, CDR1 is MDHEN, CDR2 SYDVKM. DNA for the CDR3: TGTGCCAGCAGCGCCGGGACAGGGGGACTCTACGAGCAGTACTTC. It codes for CASSAGTGGLYEQYF.